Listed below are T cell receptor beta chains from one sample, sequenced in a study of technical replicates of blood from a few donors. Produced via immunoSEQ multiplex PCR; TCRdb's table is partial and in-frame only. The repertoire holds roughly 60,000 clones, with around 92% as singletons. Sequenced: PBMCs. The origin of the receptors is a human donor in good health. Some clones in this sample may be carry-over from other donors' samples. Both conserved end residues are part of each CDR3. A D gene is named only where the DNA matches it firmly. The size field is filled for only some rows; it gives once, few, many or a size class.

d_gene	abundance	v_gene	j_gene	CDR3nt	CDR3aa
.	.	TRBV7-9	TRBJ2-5	TGTGCCAGCAGCTTACCCGACGGGAAAGAGACCCAGTACTTC	CASSLPDGKETQYF
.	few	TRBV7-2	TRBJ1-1	TGTGCCAGCAGCTTAGTTCGGACAATGAACACTGAAGCTTTCTTT	CASSLVRTMNTEAFF
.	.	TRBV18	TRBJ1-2	TGTGCCAGCTCCCCCAGGCAGGATAATGGCTACACCTTC	CASSPRQDNGYTF
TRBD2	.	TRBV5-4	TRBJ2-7	TGTGCCAGCAGCTTGGGGACTAGCAAGAGCTCCTACGAGCAGTACTTC	CASSLGTSKSSYEQYF
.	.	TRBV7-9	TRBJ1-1	TGTGCCAGCAGCTTATTAGCCGGGACTGAAGCTTTCTTT	CASSLLAGTEAFF
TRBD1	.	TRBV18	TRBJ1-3	TGTGCCAGCTCACCGGGACAGAGAAAACTCTCTGGAAACACCATATATTTT	CASSPGQRKLSGNTIYF
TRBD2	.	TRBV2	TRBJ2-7	TGTGCCAGCACCTCCCCCAGCGGGGGGACCTACGAGCAGTACTTC	CASTSPSGGTYEQYF
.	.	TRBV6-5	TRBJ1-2	TGTGCCAGCAGTTGGGGGGGCGGAACACGTGGCTACACCTTC	CASSWGGGTRGYTF
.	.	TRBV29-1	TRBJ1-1	TGCAGCGTTGGAGTGAGCACTGAAGCTTTCTTT	CSVGVSTEAFF
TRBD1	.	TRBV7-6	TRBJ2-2	TGTGCCAGCAGCAACAAAGGCAACAGGGGGGCCGGCACCGGGGAGCTGTTTTTT	CASSNKGNRGAGTGELFF
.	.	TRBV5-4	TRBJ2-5	TGTGCCAGCATCATAGAGGGAGAGACCCAGTACTTC	CASIIEGETQYF
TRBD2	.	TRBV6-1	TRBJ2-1	TGTGCCACCACTAGCGGGAGGGCCGGCAATGAGCAGTTCTTC	CATTSGRAGNEQFF
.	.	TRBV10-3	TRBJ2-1	TGTGCCATCAGGGACGGGACTTCATCCGGGAATGAGCAGTTCTTC	CAIRDGTSSGNEQFF
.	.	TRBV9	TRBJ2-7	TGTGCCAGCAGCGTAGGTCTGGCGGGACACGAGCAGTACTTC	CASSVGLAGHEQYF
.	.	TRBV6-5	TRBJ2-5	TGTGCCAGCAGGACTGAGACTAGTATCGCTCAGACCCAGTACTTC	CASRTETSIAQTQYF
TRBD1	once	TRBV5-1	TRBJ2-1	TGCGCCAGCAGCGAGCCTCGGACAGGGGGATCCTACAATGAGCAGTTCTTC	CASSEPRTGGSYNEQFF
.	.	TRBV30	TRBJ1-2	TGTGCCTGGAGTGTGGGGGGGGTTGGCTACACCTTC	CAWSVGGVGYTF
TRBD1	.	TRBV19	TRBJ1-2	TGTGCCAGTATGGACAGGCGGACCTCCTATGGCTACACCTTC	CASMDRRTSYGYTF
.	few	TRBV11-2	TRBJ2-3	TGTGCCAGCAGCTTAACTTACGGAGAAACAGATACGCAGTATTTT	CASSLTYGETDTQYF
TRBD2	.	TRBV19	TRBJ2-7	TGTGCCAGTAGCCGGACTAGCACTTCCTACGAGCAGTACTTC	CASSRTSTSYEQYF
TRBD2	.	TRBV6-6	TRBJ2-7	TGTGCCAGCAGGCCCGGCGGGACTAGCGGGATTTACGAGCAGTACTTC	CASRPGGTSGIYEQYF
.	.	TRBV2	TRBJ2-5	TGTGCCAGCAGTGAAGCGCCGGGTTTGAGGGAGACCCAGTACTTC	CASSEAPGLRETQYF
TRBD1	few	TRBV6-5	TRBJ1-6	TGTGCCAGCAGTACCGGGACAGGGACGTCACCCCTCCACTTT	CASSTGTGTSPLHF
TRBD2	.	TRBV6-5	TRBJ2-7	TGTGCCAGCAGAACACTAGCGGGAACTTCCTACGAGCAGTACTTC	CASRTLAGTSYEQYF
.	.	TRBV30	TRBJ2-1	TGTGCCTGGAGGCCTTGGGCGTCCTACAATGAGCAGTTCTTC	CAWRPWASYNEQFF
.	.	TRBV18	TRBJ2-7	TGTGCCAGCTCACCATACGCGGACTACGAGCAGTACTTC	CASSPYADYEQYF
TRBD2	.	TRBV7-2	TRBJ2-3	TGTGCCAGCAGCTTAGGTCAGGAGCGGGGGCCCAGGAGCACAGATACGCAGTATTTT	CASSLGQERGPRSTDTQYF
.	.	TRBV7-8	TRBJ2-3	TGTGCCAGCAGCTTGGACTCCCGGGGTACGCAGTATTTT	CASSLDSRGTQYF
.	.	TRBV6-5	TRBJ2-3	TGTGCCAGCAGTGGGGCGGCTACAGATACGCAGTATTTT	CASSGAATDTQYF
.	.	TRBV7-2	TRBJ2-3	TGTGCCAGCAGCTCTCGGGGGAGAAGTCCTAGCACAGATACGCAGTATTTT	CASSSRGRSPSTDTQYF
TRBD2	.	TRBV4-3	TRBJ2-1	TGCGCCAGCAGCCTTGGACTAGCGGGGGGTGGCGCATATTTCTTC	CASSLGLAGGGAYFF
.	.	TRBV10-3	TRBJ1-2	TGTGCCATCAGCCGGGAACTCTATGGCTACACCTTC	CAISRELYGYTF